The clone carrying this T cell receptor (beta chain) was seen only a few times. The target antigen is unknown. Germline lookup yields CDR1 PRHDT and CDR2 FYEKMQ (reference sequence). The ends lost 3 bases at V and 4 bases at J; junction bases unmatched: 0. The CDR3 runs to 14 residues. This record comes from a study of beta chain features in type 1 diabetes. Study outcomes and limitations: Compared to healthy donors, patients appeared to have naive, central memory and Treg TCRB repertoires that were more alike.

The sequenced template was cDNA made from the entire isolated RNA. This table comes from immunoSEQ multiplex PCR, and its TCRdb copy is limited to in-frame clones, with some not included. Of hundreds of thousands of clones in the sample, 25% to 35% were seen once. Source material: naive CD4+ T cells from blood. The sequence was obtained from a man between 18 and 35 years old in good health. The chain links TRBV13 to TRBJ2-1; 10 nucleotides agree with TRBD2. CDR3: CASSLGLAYNEQFF. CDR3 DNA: TGTGCCAGCAGCTTGGGACTAGCGTACAATGAGCAGTTCTTC.